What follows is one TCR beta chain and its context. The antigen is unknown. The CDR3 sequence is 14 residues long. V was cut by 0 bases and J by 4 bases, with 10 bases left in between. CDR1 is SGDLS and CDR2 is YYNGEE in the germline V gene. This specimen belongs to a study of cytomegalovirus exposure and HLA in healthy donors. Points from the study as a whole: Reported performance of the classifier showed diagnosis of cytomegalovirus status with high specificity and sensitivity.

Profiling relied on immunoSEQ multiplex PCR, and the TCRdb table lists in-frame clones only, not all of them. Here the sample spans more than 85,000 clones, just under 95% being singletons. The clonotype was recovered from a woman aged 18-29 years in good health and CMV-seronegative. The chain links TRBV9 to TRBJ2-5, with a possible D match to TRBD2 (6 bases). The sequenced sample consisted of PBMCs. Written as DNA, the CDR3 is TGTGCCAGCAGCGTAGGACTAGTCGGAGAGACCCAGTACTTC. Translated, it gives CASSVGLVGETQYF.